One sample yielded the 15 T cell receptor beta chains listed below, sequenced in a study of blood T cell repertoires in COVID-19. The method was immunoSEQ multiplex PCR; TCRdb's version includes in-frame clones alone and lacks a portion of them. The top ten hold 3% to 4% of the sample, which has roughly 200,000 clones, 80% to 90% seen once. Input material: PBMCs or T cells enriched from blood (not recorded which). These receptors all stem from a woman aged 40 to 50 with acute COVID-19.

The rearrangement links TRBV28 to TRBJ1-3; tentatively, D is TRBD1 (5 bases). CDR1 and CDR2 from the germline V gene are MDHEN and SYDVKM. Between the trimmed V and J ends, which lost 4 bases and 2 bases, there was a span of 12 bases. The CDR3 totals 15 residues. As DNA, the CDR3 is TGTGCCAGCAGTTCCCAGGGCTATGCTGGAAACACCATATATTTT. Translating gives CASSSQGYAGNTIYF.

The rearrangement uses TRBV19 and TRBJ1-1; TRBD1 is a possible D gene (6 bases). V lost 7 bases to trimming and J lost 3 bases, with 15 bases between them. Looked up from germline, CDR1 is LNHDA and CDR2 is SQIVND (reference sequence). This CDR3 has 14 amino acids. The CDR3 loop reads CASTSQGGHTEAFF. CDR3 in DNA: TGTGCCAGTACCTCACAGGGAGGGCACACTGAAGCTTTCTTT.

The CDR3 loop reads CAWSVSSGRGSTQYF. For the CDR3, the DNA is TGTGCCTGGAGTGTCTCTAGCGGGAGAGGTTCGACCCAGTACTTC. This rearrangement joins TRBV30 to TRBJ2-5; 10 bases match TRBD2. Germline loops: CDR1 GTSNPN, CDR2 SVGIG (reference sequence). The trim removed 0 bases at V and 7 bases at J, leaving 8 bases unmatched. This CDR3 has 15 amino acids.

The chain's CDR3 is CASSPLGGIAAFF. The DNA for the CDR3 is TGTGCCAGCTCTCCCCTCGGGGGAATCGCGGCTTTCTTT. The chain is built from TRBV25-1 and TRBJ1-1; D possibly corresponds to TRBD1 (5 bases). Germline V lookup: CDR1 MGHDK, CDR2 SYGVNS. The CDR3 is made up of 13 amino acids. V lost 8 bases and J 11 bases, leaving 21 bases between the germline ends.

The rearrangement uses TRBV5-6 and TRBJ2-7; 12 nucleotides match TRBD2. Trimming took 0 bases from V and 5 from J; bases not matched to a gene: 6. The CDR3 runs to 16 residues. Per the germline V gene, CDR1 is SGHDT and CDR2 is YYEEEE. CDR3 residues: CASSLALAGGSDEQYF. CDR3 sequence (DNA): TGTGCCAGCAGCTTGGCGCTAGCGGGAGGGTCAGACGAGCAGTACTTC.

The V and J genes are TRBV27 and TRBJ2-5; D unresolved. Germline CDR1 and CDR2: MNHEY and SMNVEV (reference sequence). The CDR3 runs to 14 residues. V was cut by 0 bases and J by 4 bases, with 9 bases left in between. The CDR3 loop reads CASSLSRSVETQYF. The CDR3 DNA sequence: TGTGCCAGCAGTTTATCGCGGTCCGTAGAGACCCAGTACTTC.

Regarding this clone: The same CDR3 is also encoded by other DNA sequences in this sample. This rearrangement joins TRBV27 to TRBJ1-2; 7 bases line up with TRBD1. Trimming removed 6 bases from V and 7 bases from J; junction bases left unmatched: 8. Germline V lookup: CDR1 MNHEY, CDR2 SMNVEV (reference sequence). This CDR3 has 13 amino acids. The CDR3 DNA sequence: TGTGCCAGCAGCCTGAGGGGGCTGGGTGGCTACACCTTC. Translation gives CASSLRGLGGYTF.

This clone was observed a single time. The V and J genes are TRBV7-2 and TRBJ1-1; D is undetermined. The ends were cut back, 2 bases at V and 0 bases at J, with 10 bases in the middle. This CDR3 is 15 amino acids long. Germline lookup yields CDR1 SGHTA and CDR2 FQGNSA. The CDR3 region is CASSLYLPMNTEAFF. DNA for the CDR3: TGTGCCAGCAGCTTATATCTACCGATGAACACTGAAGCTTTCTTT.

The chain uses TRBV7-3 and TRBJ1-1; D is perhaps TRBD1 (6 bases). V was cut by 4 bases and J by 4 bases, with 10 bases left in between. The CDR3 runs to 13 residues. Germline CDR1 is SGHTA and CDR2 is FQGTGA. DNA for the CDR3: TGTGCCAGCAGCTCACAGGGAGTCACTGAAGCTTTCTTT. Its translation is CASSSQGVTEAFF.

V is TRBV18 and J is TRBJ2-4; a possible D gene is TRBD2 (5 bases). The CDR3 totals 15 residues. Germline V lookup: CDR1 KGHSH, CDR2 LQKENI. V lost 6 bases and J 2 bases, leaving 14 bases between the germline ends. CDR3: CASSRGPGSKNIQYF. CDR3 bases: TGTGCCAGCTCCCGGGGTCCGGGCTCCAAAAACATTCAGTACTTC.

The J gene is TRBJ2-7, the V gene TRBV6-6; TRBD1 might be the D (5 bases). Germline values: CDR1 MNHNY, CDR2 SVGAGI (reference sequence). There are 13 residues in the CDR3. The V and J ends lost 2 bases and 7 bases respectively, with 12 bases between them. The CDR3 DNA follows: TGTGCCAGCAGTTACGGGGCCCAAGGGGAGCAGTACTTC. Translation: CASSYGAQGEQYF.

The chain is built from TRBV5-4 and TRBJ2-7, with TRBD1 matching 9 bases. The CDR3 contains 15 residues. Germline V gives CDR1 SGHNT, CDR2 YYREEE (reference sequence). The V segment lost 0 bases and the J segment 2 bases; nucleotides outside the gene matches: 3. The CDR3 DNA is TGTGCCAGCAGCTTGGGGGACAGGGCACCCTACGAGCAGTACTTC. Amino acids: CASSLGDRAPYEQYF.

As DNA, the CDR3 is TGTGCCAGCAGCTCAGTGGGCAGGGGGCATAGGTCTGGGGCCAACGTCCTGACTTTC. The encoded protein is CASSSVGRGHRSGANVLTF. The chain employs TRBV7-2 and TRBJ2-6; 8 bases agree with TRBD1. This CDR3 is 19 amino acids long. Germline loops: CDR1 SGHTA, CDR2 FQGNSA. Trimming removed 4 bases from V and 1 base from J; junction bases left unmatched: 12. The variable domain in full, completed from reference TRBV7-2 and TRBJ2-6, reads GAGVSQSPSNKVTEKGKDVELRCDPISGHTALYWYRQSLGQGLEFLIYFQGNSAPDKSGLPSDRFSAERTGGSVSTLTIQRTQQEDSAVYLCASSSVGRGHRSGANVLTFGAGSRLTVL.

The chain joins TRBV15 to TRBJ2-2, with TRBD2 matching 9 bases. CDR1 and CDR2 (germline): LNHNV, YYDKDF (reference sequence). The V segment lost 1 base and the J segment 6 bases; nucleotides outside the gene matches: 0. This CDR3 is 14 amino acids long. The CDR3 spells CATSRGGRAGELFF. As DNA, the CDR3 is TGTGCCACCAGCAGAGGCGGGAGGGCCGGGGAGCTGTTTTTT. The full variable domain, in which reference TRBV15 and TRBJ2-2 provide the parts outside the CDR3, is DAMVIQNPRYQVTQFGKPVTLSCSQTLNHNVMYWYQQKSSQAPKLLFHYYDKDFNNEADTPDNFQSRRPNTSFCFLDIRSPGLGDTAMYLCATSRGGRAGELFFGEGSRLTVL.

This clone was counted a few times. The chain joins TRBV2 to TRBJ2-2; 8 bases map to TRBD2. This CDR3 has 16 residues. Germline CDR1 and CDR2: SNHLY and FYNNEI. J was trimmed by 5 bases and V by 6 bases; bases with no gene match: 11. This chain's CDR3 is CASRGSGTRITGELFF. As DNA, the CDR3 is TGTGCCAGCAGGGGTAGCGGGACTAGAATTACCGGGGAGCTGTTTTTT.